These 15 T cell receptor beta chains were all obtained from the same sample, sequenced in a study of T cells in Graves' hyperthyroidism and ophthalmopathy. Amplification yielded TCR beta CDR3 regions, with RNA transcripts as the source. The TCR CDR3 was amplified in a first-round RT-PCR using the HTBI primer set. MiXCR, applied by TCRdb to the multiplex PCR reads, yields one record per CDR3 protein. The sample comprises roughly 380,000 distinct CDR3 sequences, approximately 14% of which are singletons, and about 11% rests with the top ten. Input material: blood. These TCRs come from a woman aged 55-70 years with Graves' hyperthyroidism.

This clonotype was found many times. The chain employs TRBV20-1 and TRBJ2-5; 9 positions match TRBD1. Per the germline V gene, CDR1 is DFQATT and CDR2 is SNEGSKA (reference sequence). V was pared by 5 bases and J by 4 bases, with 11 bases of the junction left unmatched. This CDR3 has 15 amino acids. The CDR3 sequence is CSARTGGASIETQYF. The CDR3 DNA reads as TGCAGTGCTCGAACAGGGGGCGCTAGTATAGAGACCCAGTACTTC.

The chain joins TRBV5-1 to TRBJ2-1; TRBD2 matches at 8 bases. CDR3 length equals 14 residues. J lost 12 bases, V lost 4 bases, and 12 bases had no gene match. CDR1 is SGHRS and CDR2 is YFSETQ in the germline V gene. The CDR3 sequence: CASSPSSTSGVQFF. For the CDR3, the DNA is TGCGCCAGCAGCCCCTCTTCAACTAGCGGAGTGCAGTTCTTC.

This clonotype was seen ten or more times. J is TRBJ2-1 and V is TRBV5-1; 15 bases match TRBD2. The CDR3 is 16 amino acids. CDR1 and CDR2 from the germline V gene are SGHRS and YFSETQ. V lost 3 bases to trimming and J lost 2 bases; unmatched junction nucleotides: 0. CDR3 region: CASSWTSGRAYNEQFF. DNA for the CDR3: TGCGCCAGCAGCTGGACTAGCGGGAGGGCCTACAATGAGCAGTTCTTC.

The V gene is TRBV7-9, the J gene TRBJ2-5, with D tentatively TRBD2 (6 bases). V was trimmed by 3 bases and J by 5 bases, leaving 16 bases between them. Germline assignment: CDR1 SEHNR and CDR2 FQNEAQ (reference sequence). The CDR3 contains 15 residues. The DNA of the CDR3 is TGTGCCAGCAGCTTCTCTAGCCCGGGGAGGGAGACCCAGTACTTC. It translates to CASSFSSPGRETQYF.

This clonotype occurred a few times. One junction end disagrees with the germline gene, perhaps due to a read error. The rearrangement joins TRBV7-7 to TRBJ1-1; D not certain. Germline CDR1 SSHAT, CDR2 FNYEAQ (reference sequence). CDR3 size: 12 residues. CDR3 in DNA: TGTGCTAGCAGCTGGACGAACACTGAAGCTTTCTTT. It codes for CASSWTNTEAFF.

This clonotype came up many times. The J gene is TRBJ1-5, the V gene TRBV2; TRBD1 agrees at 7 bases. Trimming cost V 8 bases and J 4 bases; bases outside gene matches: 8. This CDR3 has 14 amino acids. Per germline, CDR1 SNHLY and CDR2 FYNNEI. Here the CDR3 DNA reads TGTGCCAGCCAATACAGGGGACGTAATCAGCCCCAGCATTTT. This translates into CASQYRGRNQPQHF.

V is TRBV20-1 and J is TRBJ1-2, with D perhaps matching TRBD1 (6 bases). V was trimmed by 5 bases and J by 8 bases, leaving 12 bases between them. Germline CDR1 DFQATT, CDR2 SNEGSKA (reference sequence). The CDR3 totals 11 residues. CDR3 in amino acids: CSAFRGQGYTF. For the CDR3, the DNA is TGCAGTGCTTTCCGGGGGCAGGGCTACACCTTC.

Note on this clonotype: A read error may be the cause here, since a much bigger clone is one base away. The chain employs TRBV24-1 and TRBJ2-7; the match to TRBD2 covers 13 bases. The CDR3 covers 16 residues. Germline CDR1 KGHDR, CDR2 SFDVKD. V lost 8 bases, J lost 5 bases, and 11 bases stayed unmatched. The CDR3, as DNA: TGTGCCACCAATGGCACCGGGACTAGCGGGATCCACGAGCAGTACTTC. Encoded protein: CATNGTGTSGIHEQYF.

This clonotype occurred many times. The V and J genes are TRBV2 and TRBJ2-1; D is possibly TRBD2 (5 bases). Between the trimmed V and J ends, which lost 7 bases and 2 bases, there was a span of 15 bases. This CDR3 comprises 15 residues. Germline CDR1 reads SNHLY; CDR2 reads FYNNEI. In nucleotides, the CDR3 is TGTGCCAGCACCGAGGGCGGGCAGGCCTACAATGAGCAGTTCTTC. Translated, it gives CASTEGGQAYNEQFF.

CDR3 sequence (DNA): TGCGCCACTACGACAGGGGGCTCGGATACGCAGTATTTT. Translated, it gives CATTTGGSDTQYF. The rearrangement joins TRBV10-1 to TRBJ2-3; 10 bases align to TRBD1. The V segment lost 10 bases and the J segment 6 bases; nucleotides outside the gene matches: 7. Germline CDR1 WNHNN, CDR2 SYGVQD (reference sequence). The CDR3 runs 13 residues.

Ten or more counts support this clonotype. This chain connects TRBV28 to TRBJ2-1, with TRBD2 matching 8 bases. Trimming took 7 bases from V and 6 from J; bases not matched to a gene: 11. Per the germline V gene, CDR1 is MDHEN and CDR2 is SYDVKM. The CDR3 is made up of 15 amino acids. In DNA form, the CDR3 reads TGTGCCAGCAATACTAGCGGTAAAAGAGGCAATGAGCAGTTCTTC. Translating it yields CASNTSGKRGNEQFF.

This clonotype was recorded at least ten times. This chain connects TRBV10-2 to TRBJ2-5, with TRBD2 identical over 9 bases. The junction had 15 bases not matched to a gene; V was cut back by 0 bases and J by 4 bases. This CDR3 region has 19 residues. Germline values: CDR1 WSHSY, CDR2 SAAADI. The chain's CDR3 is CASSESIGSLAGRRETQYF. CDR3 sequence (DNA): TGCGCCAGCAGTGAGTCGATAGGTAGTCTAGCGGGGAGGAGAGAGACCCAGTACTTC.

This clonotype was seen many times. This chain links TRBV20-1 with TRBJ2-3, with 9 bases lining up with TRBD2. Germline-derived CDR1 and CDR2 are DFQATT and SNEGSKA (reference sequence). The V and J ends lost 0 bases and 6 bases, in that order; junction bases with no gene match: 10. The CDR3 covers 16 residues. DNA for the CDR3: TGCAGTGCTAGAGACAGGTTAGCGGGAGCCAGGGATACGCAGTATTTT. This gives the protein CSARDRLAGARDTQYF.

CDR3 coding DNA: TGCGCCAGCAGCCAAGATTTCAGGAGCTCCTACGAGCAGTACTTC. Protein: CASSQDFRSSYEQYF. V gene TRBV4-1 combines with J gene TRBJ2-7; D not certain. Germline V lookup: CDR1 MGHRA, CDR2 YSYEKL. V dropped 0 bases and J dropped 0 bases, with 9 bases sitting between them. This CDR3 spans 15 amino acids.

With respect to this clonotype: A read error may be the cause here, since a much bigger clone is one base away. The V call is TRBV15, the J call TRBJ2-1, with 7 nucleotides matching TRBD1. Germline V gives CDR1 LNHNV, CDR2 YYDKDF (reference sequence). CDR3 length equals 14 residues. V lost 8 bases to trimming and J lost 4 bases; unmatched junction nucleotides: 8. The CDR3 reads CATAQGGLYNEQFF. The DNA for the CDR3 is TGTGCCACCGCTCAAGGGGGCCTTTACAATGAGCAGTTCTTC.